The 20 T cell receptor beta chains below were found in one sample sequenced in a study of identical twins. TCRdb called the 5' RACE reads again in MiXCR, with one record for every CDR3 protein. The sample carries about 240,000 distinct CDR3 sequences, 10% to 13% recorded once. Source material: memory T cells sorted from blood. The origin of the receptors is a man aged 45 to 65 in good health.

This clonotype was recorded at least ten times. The chain has TRBV6-1 and TRBJ2-5, with 8 bases lining up with TRBD2. V lost 3 bases, J lost 0 bases, and 9 bases stayed unmatched. This CDR3 spans 17 amino acids. The germline V gene has CDR1 MNHNS and CDR2 SASEGT. The CDR3 coding sequence is TGTGCCAGCAGTGAGGGTCGGGTAGCGGGGCACCAAGAGACCCAGTACTTC. It is translated as CASSEGRVAGHQETQYF.

This clonotype showed up many times. This chain joins TRBV20-1 and TRBJ2-1; 9 bases align to TRBD2. The CDR3 extends over 15 amino acids. Trimming cost V 6 bases and J 8 bases; bases outside gene matches: 14. Germline CDR1 and CDR2: DFQATT and SNEGSKA (reference sequence). This chain's CDR3 is CSASGTSKEWDEQFF. In nucleotides, the CDR3 is TGCAGTGCGTCCGGGACTAGCAAAGAGTGGGATGAGCAGTTCTTC.

This clonotype was counted many times. The chain links TRBV29-1 to TRBJ2-5; TRBD2 matches at 10 bases. CDR3 length: 16 residues. The trim removed 2 bases at V and 1 base at J, leaving 7 bases unmatched. Germline loops: CDR1 SQVTM, CDR2 ANQGSEA. CDR3 in amino acids: CSVESLAGVPQETQYF. CDR3 DNA: TGCAGCGTTGAAAGTCTAGCGGGAGTCCCCCAAGAGACCCAGTACTTC.

The chain links TRBV7-2 to TRBJ2-3; D is undetermined. CDR1 SGHTA and CDR2 FQGNSA come from the germline V gene. Deletions cut 5 bases from V and 2 bases from J, with 17 bases between. CDR3 length: 16 residues. CDR3: CASSDLGVRTTDTQYF. The CDR3 DNA sequence: TGTGCCAGCAGCGACCTTGGTGTCAGAACCACAGATACGCAGTATTTT.

In its sample, this clonotype was seen many times. This chain links TRBV29-1 with TRBJ2-1; unclear D gene. The CDR3 contains 12 residues. From germline, CDR1 is SQVTM and CDR2 ANQGSEA. V shed 3 bases and J shed 6 bases, with 9 bases lying between them. This CDR3 is CSVDIAANEQFF. CDR3 in DNA: TGCAGCGTTGATATAGCCGCCAATGAGCAGTTCTTC.

Points on this clonotype: A much larger clone differs from this one at a single base, so this may be a read error. The rearrangement links TRBV14 to TRBJ2-7, with 7 bases fitting TRBD2. The CDR3 covers 10 residues. The germline V gene has CDR1 SGHDN and CDR2 FVKESK. The CDR3 spells CASHRGEQCF. The CDR3 nucleotides read TGTGCCAGCCATCGGGGGGAGCAGTGCTTC. Supplemented by reference TRBV14 and TRBJ2-7, the full variable domain reads EAGVTQFPSHSVIEKGQTVTLRCDPISGHDNLYWYRRVMGKEIKFLLHFVKESKQDESGMPNNRFLAERTGGTYSTLKVQPAELEDSGVYFCASHRGEQCFGPGTRLTVT.

Many counts were recorded for this clonotype. V usage is TRBV11-2 and J usage is TRBJ2-2; 8 bases map to TRBD2. Germline CDR1 SGHAT, CDR2 FQNNGV. V lost 11 bases, J lost 5 bases, and 4 bases stayed unmatched. The CDR3 length is 12 residues. The CDR3 spells CAGAGGTGELFF. Here the CDR3 DNA reads TGTGCCGGCGCGGGGGGAACCGGGGAGCTGTTTTTT.

This clonotype was counted at least ten times. CDR3 protein: CASSLGQSFATNEKLFF. CDR3 nucleotide sequence: TGTGCCAGCAGCTTGGGACAGAGCTTCGCAACTAATGAAAAACTGTTTTTT. This chain links TRBV7-2 with TRBJ1-4; 7 bases align to TRBD1. Germline V gene lookup returns CDR1 SGHTA and CDR2 FQGNSA. V was pared by 3 bases and J by 0 bases, with 7 bases of the junction left unmatched. The CDR3 is made up of 17 amino acids.

A few counts support this clonotype. J is TRBJ2-3 and V is TRBV6-5, with D perhaps assigned TRBD1 or TRBD2 (5 bases each). From germline, CDR1 is MNHEY and CDR2 SVGAGI. Trimming cost V 4 bases and J 4 bases, with 15 bases left between them. The CDR3 spans 15 residues. The CDR3 here is CASSSLRGVADTQYF. The CDR3 DNA reads as TGTGCCAGCAGTTCCTTGAGGGGAGTGGCAGATACGCAGTATTTT.

This clonotype has ten or more counts. This chain uses TRBV3-1 with TRBJ2-1; 12 bases fit TRBD2. Per germline, CDR1 LGHDT and CDR2 YNNKEL (reference sequence). The CDR3 is 16 residues long. V was clipped by 0 bases and J by 9 bases; unmatched bases: 6. The CDR3 is CASSQERLAGGAEQFF. CDR3 DNA sequence: TGTGCCAGCAGCCAAGAAAGGCTAGCGGGAGGGGCTGAGCAGTTCTTC.

This clonotype showed up just a few times. The chain links TRBV7-3 to TRBJ2-2; D is undetermined. V lost 2 bases and J 8 bases, leaving 6 bases between the germline ends. This CDR3 has 12 amino acids. Per germline, CDR1 SGHTA and CDR2 FQGTGA. Here the CDR3 DNA reads TGTGCCAGCAGCTTATGGGGAGGGGAGCTGTTTTTT. This translates into CASSLWGGELFF.

This clonotype was seen repeatedly, ten times or more. V usage is TRBV7-2 and J usage is TRBJ2-5; no definite D call. Germline V CDR1 and CDR2: SGHTA, FQGNSA. V lost 2 bases and J 2 bases, leaving 9 bases between the germline ends. This CDR3 region has 14 residues. CDR3 sequence reads: CASSLSAIQETQYF. The DNA of the CDR3 is TGTGCCAGCAGCTTATCAGCGATACAAGAGACCCAGTACTTC.

This clonotype was detected a few times. Here the CDR3 reads CSVVPARDNEQFF. CDR3 sequence (DNA): TGCAGCGTTGTTCCCGCCAGGGACAATGAGCAGTTCTTC. This rearrangement joins TRBV29-1 to TRBJ2-1; TRBD1 might be the D (5 bases). The CDR3 sequence is 13 residues long. CDR1 is SQVTM, CDR2 ANQGSEA, per germline. Trimming shortened V by 4 bases and J by 5 bases, and 12 bases separated the two germline ends.

The table lists this clonotype with many counts. The CDR3 reads CASSISGSTQYF. The DNA for the CDR3 is TGTGCCAGCAGCATAAGCGGGAGTACGCAGTATTTT. This chain uses TRBV9 with TRBJ2-3; 8 bases are a match to TRBD2. V was pared by 4 bases and J by 8 bases, with 3 bases of the junction left unmatched. The CDR3 runs to 12 residues. Germline V gene lookup returns CDR1 SGDLS and CDR2 YYNGEE.

The gene calls are TRBV19 and TRBJ1-5; unclear D gene. Germline lookup yields CDR1 LNHDA and CDR2 SQIVND (reference sequence). The ends were cut back, 5 bases at V and 0 bases at J, with 14 bases in the middle. The CDR3 is 16 amino acids. As DNA, the CDR3 is TGTGCCAGTAGTGTAGGACTGAGATATAGCAATCAGCCCCAGCATTTT. Its protein product is CASSVGLRYSNQPQHF. Full variable domain (missing parts from reference TRBV19 and TRBJ1-5): DGGITQSPKYLFRKEGQNVTLSCEQNLNHDAMYWYRQDPGQGLRLIYYSQIVNDFQKGDIAEGYSVSREKKESFPLTVTSAQKNPTAFYLCASSVGLRYSNQPQHFGDGTRLSIL.

The sample holds many counts of this clonotype. The genes are TRBV29-1 and TRBJ1-1, with D possibly being TRBD1 (6 bases). The CDR3 covers 19 residues. Per the germline V gene, CDR1 is SQVTM and CDR2 is ANQGSEA. V shed 0 bases and J shed 0 bases, with 23 bases lying between them. In DNA form, the CDR3 reads TGCAGCGTTGAAGATCTGATATCGAGTAGAGGGGACATGAACACTGAAGCTTTCTTT. This translates into CSVEDLISSRGDMNTEAFF. Supplemented by reference TRBV29-1 and TRBJ1-1, the full variable domain reads SAVISQKPSRDICQRGTSLTIQCQVDSQVTMMFWYRQQPGQSLTLIATANQGSEATYESGFVIDKFPISRPNLTFSTLTVSNMSPEDSSIYLCSVEDLISSRGDMNTEAFFGQGTRLTVV.

Here the CDR3 reads CASSLRTSGGSADTQYF. For the CDR3, the DNA is TGCGCCAGCAGCTTACGGACTAGCGGGGGCTCCGCAGATACGCAGTATTTT. V gene TRBV5-1 combines with J gene TRBJ2-3, with TRBD2 matching 13 bases. CDR1 and CDR2 (germline): SGHRS, YFSETQ. This CDR3 is 17 amino acids long. V shed 2 bases, J shed 4 bases, and the junction held 7 bases outside the gene matches. The variable domain in full, with the rest retrieved from reference TRBV5-1 and TRBJ2-3, is KAGVTQTPRYLIKTRGQQVTLSCSPISGHRSVSWYQQTPGQGLQFLFEYFSETQRNKGNFPGRFSGRQFSNSRSEMNVSTLELGDSALYLCASSLRTSGGSADTQYFGPGTRLTVL.

This clonotype has a handful of counts. The V call is TRBV5-1, the J call TRBJ2-3, with D unclear. Germline V gene data show CDR1 as SGHRS and CDR2 as YFSETQ. The V gene lost 4 bases and the J gene lost 3 bases, with 6 bases spanning the gap. The CDR3 runs 12 residues. This CDR3 reads CASSQMTDTQYF. DNA of the CDR3: TGCGCCAGCAGCCAGATGACAGATACGCAGTATTTT.

This clonotype was counted ten times or more. The J gene is TRBJ1-3, the V gene TRBV6-1, with D tentatively TRBD1 (6 bases). The germline gives CDR1 MNHNS, CDR2 SASEGT. With 6 bases removed from V and 3 bases from J, the gap between germline ends came to 12 bases. The CDR3 runs to 14 residues. The DNA for the CDR3 is TGTGCCAGCAGCACCCGACAGGTTGGAAACACCATATATTTT. Amino acids: CASSTRQVGNTIYF.

This clonotype was seen repeatedly, ten times or more. The V gene is TRBV7-8, the J gene TRBJ1-6, with 7 bases aligning to TRBD1. V dropped 4 bases and J dropped 7; count of bases not matched to a gene: 7. Germline-derived CDR1 and CDR2 are SGHVS and FQNEAQ. The CDR3 runs 15 residues. Here the CDR3 DNA reads TGTGCCAGCAGCTCGGAGACAGGGTACAATTCACCCCTCCACTTT. Its protein product is CASSSETGYNSPLHF.